This T cell receptor beta chain was identified during a study of blood T cell repertoires in COVID-19. TCRdb's copy holds only in-frame clones and misses some; the assay was immunoSEQ multiplex PCR. Among around 100,000 clones listed, 80% were seen once. This CDR3 is 12 amino acids long. The germline CDR1 and CDR2 sequences are SQVTM and ANQGSEA. Trimming took off 7 bases at V and 6 bases at J, with 12 bases between the two ends. The sequence was obtained from a man in his sixties or seventies with active or convalescent COVID-19. Sequencing was done on a sample of peripheral blood. The gene calls are TRBV29-1 and TRBJ2-2; the D is unclear. The CDR3 loop reads CSAPTGAGELFF. For the CDR3, the DNA is TGCAGCGCCCCGACGGGTGCCGGGGAGCTGTTTTTT.